This T cell receptor (beta chain) is drawn from a study of control samples from healthy donors and cancer patients. V was shortened by 4 bases and J by 3 bases, with 9 bases between the two germline ends. The germline gives CDR1 GTSNPN, CDR2 SVGIG (reference sequence). There are 13 residues in the CDR3. Libraries were prepared by immunoSEQ multiplex PCR; TCRdb keeps only in-frame clonotypes and omits some of them. This table holds 95,000 to 150,000 clones, 85% to 90% found once. This receptor was taken from a man aged 25 to 45 in good health. Sequences were obtained from blood. The chain employs TRBV30 and TRBJ1-4; D uncertain. This CDR3 reads CAWTLNANEKLFF. CDR3 coding DNA: TGTGCCTGGACCCTGAATGCTAATGAAAAACTGTTTTTT.